These 26 T cell receptor beta chains were sequenced from one sample in a study of blood T cell repertoires in COVID-19. Sequencing used immunoSEQ multiplex PCR; TCRdb keeps in-frame clones, though not all of them. The table records around 180,000 clones, under 90% of them present only once. Specimen: peripheral blood. All receptors derive from a woman older than 75 with active or convalescent COVID-19.

This chain joins TRBV7-6 and TRBJ1-1; TRBD1 matches 10 bases. The CDR3 extends over 21 amino acids. V trimming: 4 bases; J trimming: 0 bases; junction bases outside the gene matches: 20. Germline CDR1 SGHVS, CDR2 FNYEAQ. CDR3 amino acids: CASSSTSTGGRTNPLNTEAFF. CDR3 coding DNA: TGTGCCAGCAGCTCCACATCGACAGGGGGCAGAACGAACCCCCTGAACACTGAAGCTTTCTTT.

The J gene is TRBJ1-1, the V gene TRBV23-1; 12 positions match TRBD1. TRBV23-1 is reported as an ORF; its role is uncertain. CDR3 length equals 16 residues. The V and J ends lost 6 bases and 4 bases, in that order; junction bases with no gene match: 9. CDR3 protein: CASSIGTGGVITEAFF. The CDR3 DNA reads as TGCGCCAGCAGCATCGGGACAGGGGGCGTCATCACTGAAGCTTTCTTT.

DNA for the CDR3: TGTGCCTGGAGCAGGGGAGGGGAGCTGTTTTTT. This encodes CAWSRGGELFF. The chain uses TRBV30 and TRBJ2-2, with D tentatively TRBD1 (6 bases). Germline values: CDR1 GTSNPN, CDR2 SVGIG (reference sequence). The V end lost 3 bases, the J end lost 8 bases, and 7 bases lay between the germline ends. This CDR3 has 11 amino acids.

This clone has only a few counts. The chain combines TRBV5-8 with TRBJ1-5; weak D call: TRBD1 (5 bases). Trimming took off 0 bases at V and 6 bases at J, with 19 bases between the two ends. This CDR3 has 17 amino acids. CDR1 and CDR2 from the germline V gene are SGHTS and YDEGEE. The CDR3 region is CASSLVTGVPGRQPQHF. The DNA for the CDR3 is TGTGCCAGCAGCTTGGTGACGGGGGTCCCGGGGCGTCAGCCCCAGCATTTT.

The gene calls are TRBV4-2 and TRBJ1-3, with 11 bases that match TRBD1. Germline CDR1 and CDR2: LGHNA and YNFKEQ. The CDR3 contains 15 residues. Germline trimming cut 4 bases from V and 4 bases from J; bases unmatched to any gene: 3. The CDR3 nucleotides are TGTGCCAGCAGCCGGGACAGGGGGACCGGAAACACCATATATTTT. Translated, it gives CASSRDRGTGNTIYF.

The chain couples TRBV3-1 (or the pseudogene TRBV3-2) to TRBJ1-6; no firm D call. Trimming left V 5 bases short and J 13 bases short, with 12 bases between. The CDR3 length is 12 residues. In germline, CDR1 is LGHDT, CDR2 YNNKEL (reference sequence). The DNA for the CDR3 is TGTGCCAGCAGCGAAGGCCAGGCGCCCCTCCACTTT. Protein product: CASSEGQAPLHF.

The rearrangement joins TRBV5-1 to TRBJ2-1, with 11 nucleotides matching TRBD2. Germline V CDR1 and CDR2: SGHRS, YFSETQ. This CDR3 contains 16 residues. Unmatched junction bases numbered 7, after V lost 4 bases and J lost 4 bases. DNA for the CDR3: TGCGCCAGCAGCCCAGGGACTAGCGGTTATTACAATGAGCAGTTCTTC. It yields the protein CASSPGTSGYYNEQFF.

The count of this clone is one. The chain uses TRBV9 and TRBJ2-1; 13 bases agree with TRBD2. This CDR3 contains 16 residues. The germline gives CDR1 SGDLS, CDR2 YYNGEE. Germline trimming cut 4 bases from V and 8 bases from J; bases unmatched to any gene: 9. The DNA of the CDR3 is TGTGCCAGCAGCCCCACCGGGACTAGCGGGATTTATGAGCAGTTCTTC. This encodes CASSPTGTSGIYEQFF. Combining the CDR3 with reference TRBV9 and TRBJ2-1 gives the whole variable domain DSGVTQTPKHLITATGQRVTLRCSPRSGDLSVYWYQQSLDQGLQFLIQYYNGEERAKGNILERFSAQQFPDLHSELNLSSLELGDSALYFCASSPTGTSGIYEQFFGPGTRLTVL.

In DNA form, the CDR3 reads TGTGCCAGCAGTGAAGTCGGGGGTACTGGCTACACCTTC. Amino acid sequence: CASSEVGGTGYTF. V and J are TRBV6-1 and TRBJ1-2; D is perhaps TRBD1 (5 bases). Germline values: CDR1 MNHNS, CDR2 SASEGT. CDR3 length: 13 amino acids. Trimming took 1 base from V and 7 from J, leaving 10 bases between them.

V usage is TRBV20-1 and J usage is TRBJ2-1; D is undetermined. With 5 bases removed from V and 10 bases from J, the gap between germline ends came to 12 bases. The CDR3 is made up of 11 amino acids. Germline CDR1 reads DFQATT; CDR2 reads SNEGSKA (reference sequence). CDR3 nucleotides: TGCAGTGCTCCTTTGGGCCGGGAGCAGTTCTTC. Residues: CSAPLGREQFF.

The CDR3 sequence: CASSENPVNTEAFF. In nucleotides, the CDR3 is TGTGCCAGTAGTGAAAACCCAGTGAACACTGAAGCTTTCTTT. The V call is TRBV19, the J call TRBJ1-1, with no clear D. The CDR3 has 14 amino acids. Between the trimmed V and J ends, which lost 5 bases and 0 bases, there was a span of 10 bases. CDR1 is LNHDA, CDR2 SQIVND, per germline (reference sequence).

This chain links TRBV19 with TRBJ2-2; D possibly corresponds to TRBD1 (6 bases). Germline lookup yields CDR1 LNHDA and CDR2 SQIVND (reference sequence). This CDR3 contains 14 residues. Between the trimmed V and J ends, which lost 5 bases and 7 bases, there was a span of 14 bases. The CDR3 DNA reads as TGTGCCAGTAGTCCGCGACAGGTCGGCGGGGAGCTGTTTTTT. Its translation: CASSPRQVGGELFF.

This chain uses TRBV28 with TRBJ1-5; tentatively, D is TRBD1 (5 bases). CDR1 is MDHEN, CDR2 SYDVKM, per germline. The CDR3 has 16 amino acids. Trimming left V 3 bases short and J 0 bases short, with 12 bases between. Written as DNA, the CDR3 is TGTGCCAGCAGTTTTGGCGTAAGGGGTAGCAATCAGCCCCAGCATTTT. Protein: CASSFGVRGSNQPQHF.

The chain employs TRBV4-1 and TRBJ2-1; 7 bases fit TRBD1. This CDR3 comprises 13 residues. J lost 7 bases, V lost 11 bases, and 11 bases had no gene match. Per germline, CDR1 MGHRA and CDR2 YSYEKL. The DNA for the CDR3 is TGCGCCTCGTCCGAGACAGGGTATAATGAGCAGTTCTTC. It yields the protein CASSETGYNEQFF.

This chain joins TRBV5-1 and TRBJ1-1; D unclear. Germline CDR1 reads SGHRS; CDR2 reads YFSETQ. CDR3 size: 14 residues. V lost 4 bases and J lost 0, with 10 bases in between. DNA of the CDR3: TGCGCCAGCAGCCTAAATATCATGAACACTGAAGCTTTCTTT. This gives the protein CASSLNIMNTEAFF.

This clone was seen a single time. The chain links TRBV5-4 to TRBJ2-3, with TRBD2 as a possible D gene (5 bases). This CDR3 contains 17 residues. V gave up 4 bases and J gave up 0 bases, with 18 bases separating them. From germline, CDR1 is SGHNT and CDR2 YYREEE (reference sequence). CDR3: CASSVGGSRTSTDTQYF. CDR3 nucleotide sequence: TGTGCCAGCAGCGTCGGTGGGAGTCGAACTAGCACAGATACGCAGTATTTT.

The J gene is TRBJ2-5, the V gene TRBV10-2, with D possibly being TRBD2 (5 bases). Looked up from germline, CDR1 is WSHSY and CDR2 is SAAADI. This CDR3 spans 12 amino acids. The V and J ends lost 8 bases and 5 bases respectively, with 12 bases between them. CDR3 amino acids: CASREDSETQYF. The DNA for the CDR3 is TGCGCCAGCCGGGAAGATTCGGAGACCCAGTACTTC.

The chain uses TRBV5-1 and TRBJ2-2; TRBD2 might be the D (5 bases). Per the germline V gene, CDR1 is SGHRS and CDR2 is YFSETQ. CDR3 length: 18 residues. With 0 bases removed from V and 0 bases from J, the gap between germline ends came to 15 bases. CDR3 coding DNA: TGCGCCAGCAGCTTGGGTCACCGAGGGCCCACGAACACCGGGGAGCTGTTTTTT. Its translation: CASSLGHRGPTNTGELFF.

V is TRBV12-3 or TRBV12-4 and J is TRBJ2-2; perhaps TRBD2 as D (5 bases). With 6 bases removed from V and 7 bases from J, the gap between germline ends came to 9 bases. CDR3 length: 12 amino acids. CDR3 nucleotides: TGTGCCAGCAGCGGGAATATCGGGGAGCTGTTTTTT. Protein: CASSGNIGELFF.

V and J are TRBV7-2 and TRBJ2-1, with 9 bases lining up with TRBD1. Per germline, CDR1 SGHTA and CDR2 FQGNSA. The V segment lost 5 bases and the J segment 7 bases; nucleotides outside the gene matches: 3. The CDR3 length is 13 residues. As DNA, the CDR3 is TGTGCCAGCAGCATGGACAGGGGAAATGAGCAGTTCTTC. This gives the protein CASSMDRGNEQFF.

In this sample, this clone turned up once. The V gene is TRBV18, the J gene TRBJ1-1, with D tentatively TRBD1 (6 bases). The CDR3 length is 16 residues. The ends were cut back, 3 bases at V and 0 bases at J, with 14 bases in the middle. Germline CDR1 KGHSH, CDR2 LQKENI. Here the CDR3 reads CASSPRTDPMNTEAFF. CDR3 coding DNA: TGTGCCAGCTCACCCCGGACAGATCCCATGAACACTGAAGCTTTCTTT.

The gene calls are TRBV6-2 or TRBV6-3 and TRBJ1-5; D unresolved. V was shortened by 2 bases and J by 7 bases, with 6 bases between the two germline ends. This CDR3 contains 12 residues. CDR1 is MNHEY, CDR2 SVGEGT, per germline. CDR3 bases: TGTGCCAGCAGTTACGAGTACCAGCCCCAGCATTTT. Its translation is CASSYEYQPQHF.

The chain has TRBV28 and TRBJ1-1, with a tentative D call TRBD1 (6 bases). Germline assignment: CDR1 MDHEN and CDR2 SYDVKM. The CDR3 runs 15 residues. The V gene lost 8 bases and the J gene lost 1 base, with 17 bases spanning the gap. CDR3 amino acids: CASSVGGRANTEAFF. CDR3 DNA sequence: TGTGCCAGCTCGGTGGGGGGGCGCGCGAACACTGAAGCTTTCTTT.

The chain recombines TRBV30 with TRBJ2-2, with a tentative D call TRBD2 (5 bases). The V gene lost 2 bases and the J gene lost 1 base, with 8 bases spanning the gap. Germline V gives CDR1 GTSNPN, CDR2 SVGIG (reference sequence). CDR3 length: 14 amino acids. The CDR3 nucleotides are TGTGCCTGGAGTAAACGGGGGAACACCGGGGAGCTGTTTTTT. It encodes CAWSKRGNTGELFF.

The chain is built from TRBV6-6 and TRBJ1-1; 9 bases align to TRBD1. The CDR3 has 15 residues. Germline loops: CDR1 MNHNY, CDR2 SVGAGI (reference sequence). Trimming cost V 8 bases and J 0 bases; bases outside gene matches: 7. CDR3 nucleotide sequence: TGTGCCAGCCCTGGACAGGGGTTGATGAACACTGAAGCTTTCTTT. Translating it yields CASPGQGLMNTEAFF.

About this clone itself: This same CDR3 is encoded by further DNA sequences in the sample. In DNA, the CDR3 is TGCGCCAGCAGCGCACAGGGGAATAGCAATCAGCCCCAGCATTTT. Protein sequence: CASSAQGNSNQPQHF. The rearrangement links TRBV5-1 to TRBJ1-5, with TRBD1 identical over 7 bases. CDR3 length: 15 residues. J was trimmed by 0 bases and V by 4 bases; bases with no gene match: 4. Germline lookup yields CDR1 SGHRS and CDR2 YFSETQ.